The following is a TCR beta chain sequence with its context. Its antigen remains unidentified. Base-call qualities are not available, and no considerably larger clone is one nucleotide away. Collaborating institutions collected whole blood in K2EDTA tubes following their own protocols. For TCRbeta analysis, collaborators shipped samples in one of three forms: frozen whole blood, isolated PBMCs, or DNA extracted from either of those sample types. The source of the sample is a study of blood T cell repertoires in COVID-19 (TCRdb year 2020). At the level of the whole study: Samples covering the acute and convalescent phases of COVID-19 were provided by collaborators in the United States, Italy and Spain. The material from the prospective study consisted of cDNA or gDNA derived from T cells, B-cell-depleted T cells, or PBMCs. The dataset comprised deeply sampled blood TCRbeta repertoires from subjects exposed to, actively infected with, or recovered from COVID-19. A freely available public database, intended as a resource for researchers studying the immune response to SARS-CoV-2, is where the repertoires were released. Samples were obtained from the ongoing ImmuneRACE study (first 160 participants) and from 1,254 subjects provided by 6 global collaborators. Sample metadata almost always included a de-identified subject ID, COVID-19 status, age in years and sex. Where available, HLA class I and class II types were taken from metadata supplied by the sample provider and were not determined by assay-based typing.

The CDR3 sequence holds 13 residues, the cysteine and phenylalanine included. Just the 39-base CDR3 DNA is kept, in frame starting at base 1. At the junction V is shortened by 3 bases and J by 5 bases, with 10 bases in between. CDR1 and CDR2, per the germline V gene (reference sequence), are MNHEY and SMNVEV. TCRbeta CDR3 regions were amplified from genomic DNA using the immunoSEQ Assay, a bias-controlled multiplex PCR. In the original analysis: The number of nucleated cells in each sample was estimated by amplification of reference gene primers within the assay. Sequence reads were collapsed and filtered to measure the absolute abundance of every unique TCRbeta CDR3 rearrangement. For each sample, productive Simpson clonality was calculated as the square root of Simpson's diversity index over productive rearrangements. TCRdb re-hosts the immuneACCESS table, in-frame sequences only. Its copies lack some clones; in the studies checked, an unresolved V gene accounts for under half of them, and the cause for the rest is not known. That table furnishes V, J and clone size, whereas the DNA furnished D and trimming. In all, the sample holds 150,000 to 200,000 clones, and 75% to 90% of those were seen once. The ten largest clones capture approximately 11% of the sample.

Findings and caveats that apply to the study as a whole: The amount of clinical and demographic metadata varied by source and participant and was provided uncurated.

The TCR originated in a human donor in a cohort sampled during active COVID-19. The sample consisted of peripheral blood. The V and J genes are TRBV27 and TRBJ2-5, with no reliable assignment of the D segment. The encoded CDR3 is CASSFRSPETQYF. The DNA sequence is TGTGCCAGCAGTTTCCGGTCGCCGGAGACCCAGTACTTC.